There are a few counts of the clone carrying this T cell receptor (beta chain). Its antigen remains unidentified. The data were taken from a study of CD8 T cells in Susac syndrome. Study-wide context: The Susac syndrome patients were therapy-naive, on corticosteroids, or on intravenous immunoglobulin alone at blood draw. Notes on the study in general: It was acknowledged in the study that the number of individuals who were included in its TCR sequencing and HLA analysis was relatively small.

Random-hexamer reverse transcription was applied to roughly 0.5 to 1 ug RNA. It was immunoSEQ multiplex PCR that amplified TCR beta CDR3 across 54 Vbeta and 13 Jbeta. TCRdb ran MiXCR on the immunoSEQ multiplex PCR reads and lists one entry per CDR3 protein. The sample consists of more than 100,000 distinct CDR3 sequences, 96% of them appearing once. In Susac syndrome patients, recently defined diagnostic criteria for definite or probable disease were met. In germline, CDR1 is MNHEY, CDR2 SVGAGI. The CDR3 runs to 15 residues. V trimming: 3 bases; J trimming: 2 bases; junction bases outside the gene matches: 3.

Sequencing was performed on CD4+ T cells from PBMCs. The clonotype originates from a human donor with Susac syndrome. V gene TRBV6-5 combines with J gene TRBJ2-7; TRBD1 aligns across 11 bases. CDR3 in DNA: TGTGCCAGCAGTTATCGGGACAGGGGGGCCTACGAGCAGTACTTC. It codes for CASSYRDRGAYEQYF.